Shown below are 32 T cell receptor beta chains from a single sample sequenced in a study of CD8+CD57+ T cells in acquired aplastic anemia. Before being chosen for sequencing, patients had shown CD8+CD57+ cell expansion by flow cytometry. It was genomic DNA that served as the template for profiling TCR beta VDJ and CDR3. TCRdb processed the reads anew with MiXCR; each CDR3 protein has one entry. The sample includes 200,000 to 250,000 distinct CDR3 sequences, 60% to 80% of them seen just once. The material sequenced was sorted CD4+, CD8+, or CD8+CD57+ T cells (not recorded which) from PBMCs. The receptors were sampled from a human donor with aplastic anemia.

For this clonotype: This is likely a read error, given that the CDR3 carries no conserved phenylalanine or tryptophan at its end. This sequence joins TRBV7-9 and TRBJ1-1; 7 bases fit TRBD1. Per germline, CDR1 SEHNR and CDR2 FQNEAQ (reference sequence). V lost 5 bases, J lost 0 bases, and 12 bases stayed unmatched. The CDR3 consists of 17 residues. CDR3 residues: CASSHPPGGGMNTEAFL. The CDR3 region has the DNA TGTGCCAGCAGCCACCCCCCAGGGGGGGGCATGAACACTGAAGCTTTCCTT.

The chain recombines TRBV5-8 with TRBJ1-4; possible D gene TRBD1, 5 bases. With 0 bases removed from V and 8 bases from J, the gap between germline ends came to 17 bases. Per germline, CDR1 SGHTS and CDR2 YDEGEE. This CDR3 has 16 residues. The CDR3 sequence is CASSLVGGGGIEKLFF. DNA of the CDR3: TGTGCCAGCAGCTTGGTCGGTGGGGGAGGGATCGAAAAACTGTTTTTT.

This clonotype was detected only a few times. V gene TRBV5-1 combines with J gene TRBJ2-3, with 9 bases identical to TRBD1. The trim removed 3 bases at V and 4 bases at J, leaving 6 bases unmatched. The CDR3 covers 15 residues. Germline CDR1 and CDR2: SGHRS and YFSETQ. CDR3 region: CASSSRDRVPDTQYF. DNA of the CDR3: TGCGCCAGCAGCTCCCGGGACAGGGTTCCAGATACGCAGTATTTT.

This chain links TRBV25-1 with TRBJ1-1; D is possibly TRBD1 (5 bases). In germline, CDR1 is MGHDK, CDR2 SYGVNS. Deletions cut 4 bases from V and 4 bases from J, with 16 bases between. This CDR3 region has 15 residues. CDR3 DNA: TGTGCCAGCAGTGGGGCAGGGTGGATGCGCACTGAAGCTTTCTTT. Its protein product is CASSGAGWMRTEAFF.

In this sample, this clonotype turned up a few times. The chain is built from TRBV27 and TRBJ1-2; TRBD1 matches 7 bases. V shed 5 bases, J shed 2 bases, and the junction held 5 bases outside the gene matches. This CDR3 is built from 14 residues. CDR1 is MNHEY and CDR2 is SMNVEV in the germline V gene (reference sequence). The CDR3 nucleotides are TGTGCCAGCAGTCGAGGGGGCTCGAACTATGGCTACACCTTC. This encodes CASSRGGSNYGYTF.

V gene TRBV15 combines with J gene TRBJ1-5; D call uncertain. The CDR3 totals 14 residues. The V end was cut by 0 bases, the J end by 5 bases, with 8 bases between. From germline, CDR1 is LNHNV and CDR2 YYDKDF (reference sequence). Written as DNA, the CDR3 is TGTGCCACCAGCAGAGATAATTCTTATCAGCCCCAGCATTTT. It specifies CATSRDNSYQPQHF.

V gene TRBV19 combines with J gene TRBJ2-1; D is unclear. Trimming removed 10 bases from V and 3 bases from J, with 16 bases in between. The germline gives CDR1 LNHDA, CDR2 SQIVND (reference sequence). This CDR3 has 14 residues. CDR3 protein: CATRKTSNYNEQFF. The CDR3 region has the DNA TGTGCCACCAGAAAAACTTCAAACTACAATGAGCAGTTCTTC. The variable domain in full, completed from reference TRBV19 and TRBJ2-1, reads DGGITQSPKYLFRKEGQNVTLSCEQNLNHDAMYWYRQDPGQGLRLIYYSQIVNDFQKGDIAEGYSVSREKKESFPLTVTSAQKNPTAFYLCATRKTSNYNEQFFGPGTRLTVL.

Ten or more counts support this clonotype. V usage is TRBV20-1 and J usage is TRBJ2-5; a weak D match, TRBD1 (6 bases). Between the trimmed V and J ends, which lost 5 bases and 1 base, there was a span of 17 bases. Germline V gene sequence: CDR1 DFQATT, CDR2 SNEGSKA (reference sequence). The CDR3 is made up of 15 amino acids. This chain's CDR3 is CSAPPVWGPQETQYF. The CDR3 DNA is TGCAGTGCTCCCCCGGTTTGGGGGCCCCAAGAGACCCAGTACTTC.

The gene calls are TRBV14 and TRBJ2-7, with no clear D. V was pared by 3 bases and J by 6 bases, with 12 bases between. This CDR3 comprises 13 residues. Germline V CDR1 and CDR2: SGHDN, FVKESK. CDR3 nucleotides: TGTGCCAGCAGCCAGATAGCTCCGAGCGAGCAGTACTTC. The encoded protein is CASSQIAPSEQYF. Using reference TRBV14 and TRBJ2-7 for the parts outside the CDR3, the full variable domain is EAGVTQFPSHSVIEKGQTVTLRCDPISGHDNLYWYRRVMGKEIKFLLHFVKESKQDESGMPNNRFLAERTGGTYSTLKVQPAELEDSGVYFCASSQIAPSEQYFGPGTRLTVT.

Of note for this clonotype: This clone may be a read error of a much larger clone one base away. The conserved final phenylalanine or tryptophan is absent from the CDR3, which likely points to a read error. The chain uses TRBV5-5 and TRBJ1-2; TRBD1 might be the D (5 bases). This CDR3 has 15 residues. Germline V gene sequence: CDR1 SGHKS, CDR2 YYEKEE (reference sequence). With 3 bases removed from V and 8 bases from J, the gap between germline ends came to 20 bases. CDR3 coding DNA: TGTGCCAGCAGCTCCCTCGGGACCCAGGGAGAGGGCTACACCCTC. Translation: CASSSLGTQGEGYTL.

The DNA for the CDR3 is TGTGCCAGCAGACGAGCGGGAGAGTCCTACAATGAGCAGTTCTTC. This sequence encodes CASRRAGESYNEQFF. The gene calls are TRBV7-3 and TRBJ2-1; 8 bases map to TRBD2. This CDR3 is 15 amino acids long. V lost 6 bases, J lost 1 base, and 5 bases stayed unmatched. Germline assignment: CDR1 SGHTA and CDR2 FQGTGA.

The sample holds one count of this clonotype. The V gene is TRBV7-9, the J gene TRBJ1-3, with D tentatively TRBD1 (5 bases). From germline, CDR1 is SEHNR and CDR2 FQNEAQ (reference sequence). The CDR3 is made up of 14 amino acids. V was shortened by 2 bases and J by 5 bases, with 10 bases between the two germline ends. The CDR3 region is CASSLQGVRNTIYF. The DNA of the CDR3 is TGTGCCAGCAGCTTACAAGGGGTCAGAAACACCATATATTTT.

This clonotype was recorded only once. The chain employs TRBV7-8 and TRBJ1-5, with D uncertain. V lost 8 bases and J 4 bases, leaving 6 bases between the germline ends. This CDR3 comprises 11 residues. CDR1 is SGHVS, CDR2 FQNEAQ, per germline. The CDR3 DNA follows: TGTGCCAGCGGGCTGAATCAGCCCCAGCATTTT. It yields the protein CASGLNQPQHF.

This clonotype has ten or more counts. V gene TRBV7-9 combines with J gene TRBJ2-3; no definite D call. The length of the CDR3 is 16 residues. Germline CDR1 SEHNR, CDR2 FQNEAQ (reference sequence). Trimming cost V 5 bases and J 0 bases, with 15 bases left between them. This CDR3 reads CASSLSVFSSTDTQYF. In DNA, the CDR3 is TGTGCCAGCAGCCTCTCAGTATTCTCTAGCACAGATACGCAGTATTTT.

The rearrangement links TRBV19 to TRBJ1-2; no reliable D call. The CDR3 runs 13 residues. Trimming stripped 5 bases from V and 2 bases from J, with 9 bases between. CDR1 and CDR2 from the germline V gene are LNHDA and SQIVND (reference sequence). The DNA for the CDR3 is TGTGCCAGTAGTCGGCGTCCCAACTATGGCTACACCTTC. Protein sequence: CASSRRPNYGYTF.

In this sample, this clonotype turned up a few times. The V and J genes are TRBV20-1 and TRBJ2-6; possible D gene TRBD2, 6 bases. The germline CDR1 and CDR2 sequences are DFQATT and SNEGSKA (reference sequence). CDR3 length: 16 amino acids. The ends were cut back, 3 bases at V and 0 bases at J, with 12 bases in the middle. CDR3 sequence (DNA): TGCAGTGCTAGTACGGGGGAGATCTCTGGGGCCAACGTCCTGACTTTC. It specifies CSASTGEISGANVLTF.

To note about this clonotype: The CDR3 ends on some other residue instead of the conserved phenylalanine or tryptophan, so this is likely a read error. It is unclear where the CDR3 begins or ends on the DNA, so no DNA is shown, and the CDR3 is as TCRdb lists it. This chain uses TRBV5-6 with TRBJ1-3; the D segment call TRBD1 is taken from the table without a DNA check. The CDR3 totals 15 residues, both ends included. CDR1 SGHDT and CDR2 YYEEEE come from the germline V gene. CDR3 residues: CASSFQGSSGNTIYN.

This clonotype was detected once. V gene TRBV5-1 combines with J gene TRBJ1-4; D might be TRBD1 (6 bases). In germline, CDR1 is SGHRS, CDR2 YFSETQ. This CDR3 is 14 amino acids long. V lost 4 bases and J lost 5, with 12 bases in between. The CDR3 protein is CASSLGTLNEKLFF. The CDR3 coding sequence is TGCGCCAGCAGCCTCGGGACACTAAATGAAAAACTGTTTTTT.

The chain recombines TRBV10-3 with TRBJ1-2; D is perhaps TRBD1 (5 bases). Trimming left V 0 bases short and J 2 bases short, with 16 bases between. This CDR3 contains 17 residues. CDR1 and CDR2 (germline): ENHRY, SYGVKD. The CDR3, as DNA: TGTGCCATCAGTGAGTCGATGTTTCCCCGGACAAACTATGGCTACACCTTC. This encodes CAISESMFPRTNYGYTF.

The chain uses TRBV29-1 and TRBJ2-5, with D perhaps assigned TRBD1 or TRBD2 (5 bases each). Germline V gives CDR1 SQVTM, CDR2 ANQGSEA. Trimming removed 6 bases at V and 5 bases at J, with 16 bases between. The CDR3 has 13 amino acids. As DNA, the CDR3 is TGCAGCGTCACCGGGACCTGGGGGGAGACCCAGTACTTC. Translated: CSVTGTWGETQYF. Full variable domain (remainder filled in from reference TRBV29-1 and TRBJ2-5): SAVISQKPSRDICQRGTSLTIQCQVDSQVTMMFWYRQQPGQSLTLIATANQGSEATYESGFVIDKFPISRPNLTFSTLTVSNMSPEDSSIYLCSVTGTWGETQYFGPGTRLLVL.

The sample holds many counts of this clonotype. V gene TRBV30 combines with J gene TRBJ2-7; the D gene is possibly TRBD1 (5 bases). The ends were cut back, 5 bases at V and 3 bases at J, with 11 bases in the middle. The CDR3 spans 12 residues. Germline CDR1 GTSNPN, CDR2 SVGIG (reference sequence). The CDR3 coding sequence is TGTGCCTGGGCAGGGCAGGACTACGAGCAGTACTTC. Protein sequence: CAWAGQDYEQYF.

This chain connects TRBV6-6 to TRBJ2-5; D remains unclear. CDR3 length: 13 amino acids. Trimming took 0 bases from V and 7 from J, leaving 9 bases between them. CDR1 MNHNY and CDR2 SVGAGI come from the germline V gene (reference sequence). CDR3 DNA sequence: TGTGCCAGCAGTTACTCGAAAGGGCTGACCCAGTACTTC. Translated: CASSYSKGLTQYF.

The table lists this clonotype with a few counts. The CDR3 DNA sequence: TGTGCCAGCAGCGACCGACAGGGACGCGAGCAGTACTTC. This translates into CASSDRQGREQYF. This chain joins TRBV2 and TRBJ2-7, with 7 bases fitting TRBD1. V shed 6 bases, J shed 6 bases, and the junction held 8 bases outside the gene matches. Germline CDR1 is SNHLY and CDR2 is FYNNEI. This CDR3 has 13 amino acids.

The chain joins TRBV7-9 to TRBJ2-1; D might be TRBD2 (6 bases). The CDR3 runs to 16 residues. V was clipped by 5 bases and J by 3 bases, with 17 bases between them. Germline loops: CDR1 SEHNR, CDR2 FQNEAQ (reference sequence). Written as DNA, the CDR3 is TGTGCCAGCAGCAGGTTCACTAGCTCTAGCTACAATGAGCAGTTCTTC. It is translated as CASSRFTSSSYNEQFF.

V usage is TRBV7-9 and J usage is TRBJ2-7; the D gene is possibly TRBD2 (5 bases). CDR3 length: 15 amino acids. Trimming left V 3 bases short and J 1 base short, with 13 bases between. Germline-derived CDR1 and CDR2 are SEHNR and FQNEAQ (reference sequence). The CDR3 DNA reads as TGTGCCAGCAGCTTGTCGGGGTACGAGTCCTACGAGCAGTACTTC. Amino acid sequence: CASSLSGYESYEQYF.

V usage is TRBV20-1 and J usage is TRBJ2-5, with TRBD2 matching 11 bases. The J segment lost 3 bases and the V segment lost 1 base, leaving 1 base of the junction unmatched. CDR1 is DFQATT and CDR2 is SNEGSKA in the germline V gene (reference sequence). This CDR3 spans 14 amino acids. This CDR3 reads CSARVLAGEETQYF. DNA for the CDR3: TGCAGTGCTAGAGTACTAGCGGGGGAAGAGACCCAGTACTTC.

This clonotype turned up a few times. This rearrangement joins TRBV7-9 to TRBJ2-7, with D possibly being TRBD2 (5 bases). There are 12 residues in the CDR3. Between the trimmed V and J ends, which lost 1 base and 6 bases, there was a span of 7 bases. Germline V CDR1 and CDR2: SEHNR, FQNEAQ (reference sequence). The CDR3 loop is CASSLVATEQYF. The CDR3 bases are TGTGCCAGCAGCTTAGTAGCGACCGAGCAGTACTTC.

The V and J genes are TRBV7-6 and TRBJ2-7; D may correspond to TRBD1 or TRBD2 (5 bases each). V lost 5 bases and J lost 2, with 13 bases in between. This CDR3 spans 14 amino acids. Germline-derived CDR1 and CDR2 are SGHVS and FNYEAQ. The CDR3 reads CASSPGTATYEQYF. CDR3 coding DNA: TGTGCCAGCAGCCCCGGGACGGCAACCTACGAGCAGTACTTC.

About this clonotype itself: This may arise from a read error, as a much more abundant clone is one base away. The genes are TRBV7-6 and TRBJ2-7; 9 positions agree with TRBD1. Germline CDR1 reads SGHVS; CDR2 reads FNYEAQ. The ends lost 7 bases at V and 2 bases at J; junction bases unmatched: 6. The CDR3 length is 14 residues. The CDR3 coding sequence is TGTGCCAGCAACCGGGGACAGGGCCCCTACGAGCAGTACTTC. Its protein product is CASNRGQGPYEQYF.

V gene TRBV10-3 combines with J gene TRBJ2-3, with D maybe TRBD1 (7 bases). Trimming shortened V by 3 bases and J by 3 bases, and 28 bases separated the two germline ends. The CDR3 loop spans 20 amino acids. Germline V gene data show CDR1 as ENHRY and CDR2 as SYGVKD. The CDR3 here is CAISDLRTGLMTGVTDTQYF. CDR3 in DNA: TGTGCCATCAGTGACCTCCGGACAGGTCTGATGACGGGAGTAACAGATACGCAGTATTTT.

This clonotype appeared a few times. CDR3 amino acids: CSATRGLAGGDEQFF. The CDR3 nucleotides read TGCAGTGCTACTCGGGGACTAGCGGGGGGTGATGAGCAGTTCTTC. The chain combines TRBV20-1 with TRBJ2-1, with 15 bases aligning to TRBD2. Germline CDR1 and CDR2: DFQATT and SNEGSKA (reference sequence). CDR3 length: 15 residues. Germline trimming cut 4 bases from V and 8 bases from J; bases unmatched to any gene: 6.

This clonotype was observed a few times. One end of the junction fails to match germline, which may point to a read error. This chain connects TRBV24-1 to TRBJ2-7; D not certain. This CDR3 region has 12 residues. The germline V gene encodes CDR1 KGHDR and CDR2 SFDVKD. CDR3 bases: TGTGCCACCAGCGCCCTCAAAGACCGGGCAATCTTC. This codes for CATSALKDRAIF.